This T cell receptor (beta chain) is from a study of T cell responses to AZD1222 COVID-19 vaccine. Findings and caveats of the study: In all cases, repertoires were sampled only after the peak T cell response. The donor cohort was predominantly white British with a female majority, and clonal diversity may have been underestimated. The study found vaccine-associated CD4 TCRs spanning spike, dominant at 160-218 and 743-854.

After removal of 2 bases from V and 7 bases from J, the junction contained 5 bases not matched to a gene. This CDR3 spans 14 amino acids. The germline CDR1 and CDR2 sequences are SEHNR and FQNEAQ (reference sequence). Sequenced by immunoSEQ multiplex PCR; TCRdb stores in-frame clones only, minus some. Seen here are 110,000 to 150,000 clones, roughly 91% observed once, and the top ten hold roughly 9.1%. Points on this clone: What it binds is not known.

The source is an adult in good health. The chain combines TRBV7-9 with TRBJ2-1; TRBD1 aligns across 7 bases. The source was peripheral blood, collected on day 0 of AZD1222 vaccination. DNA for the CDR3: TGTGCCAGCAGCTTACGAAGGGGGCTAAATGAGCAGTTCTTC. It specifies CASSLRRGLNEQFF.